This is a list of T cell receptor beta chains from one sample in a study of blood T cells in healthy people across ages. TCRdb re-analysed the 5' RACE reads in MiXCR, keeping a single row per CDR3 protein. The repertoire holds about 670,000 distinct CDR3 sequences, around 50% seen once, with roughly 13% in the top ten. Sequencing was performed on blood. These receptors originate from a woman of 80 years or more in good health. The CDR3 runs from the conserved cysteine through the conserved F or W. Expanded clones are given a class, and other clones once, few, many or no size at all.

V	length	size	CDR3
TRBV5-1	15	-	CASNGQGPAYNEQFF
TRBV20-1	15	-	CSARDARDRGGEQYF
TRBV6-1	15	-	CASSEGGLGGQPQHF
TRBV4-1	13	-	CASSRTGPGELFF
TRBV13	13	many	CASSFQGSYEQYF
TRBV7-6	13	-	CASSWKDTGELFF
TRBV3-1	16	-	CASSPGGRTAGYGYTF
TRBV3-1	15	many	CASSQGSGQIYGYTF
TRBV4-2	14	many	CASSQGGASDTQYF
TRBV2	16	many	CASSRGTSSRYNEQFF
TRBV9	15	once	CASSRFLADSYEQYF
TRBV29-1	12	many	CSYRRGSETQYF
TRBV20-1	14	-	CSARYRDRGPEQYF
TRBV20-1	16	many	CSAHSSSGRPYNEQFF
TRBV10-3	16	-	CAISPGLAGNNNEQFF